This is a list of T cell receptor beta chains from one sample in a study of cytomegalovirus exposure and HLA in healthy donors. Data came from immunoSEQ multiplex PCR; TCRdb stores just in-frame clones and leaves some out. The sample's table shows just over 80,000 clones. The sequencing sample was made of PBMCs. Receptors were obtained from a woman in her thirties in good health and CMV-seronegative. Both conserved end residues are part of each CDR3. D genes are given only for firm matches.

v_gene,j_gene,d_gene,CDR3aa,CDR3nt
TRBV30,TRBJ2-1,.,CACGRDSSYNEQFF,TGTGCCTGCGGCCGGGACTCCTCCTACAATGAGCAGTTCTTC
TRBV5-1,TRBJ2-5,.,CASSLAGETQYF,TGCGCCAGCAGCTTGGCTGGCGAGACCCAGTACTTC
TRBV6-5,TRBJ2-2,.,CASRLVAGPGELFF,TGTGCCAGCAGACTAGTCGCGGGCCCCGGGGAGCTGTTTTTT
TRBV7-9,TRBJ1-2,.,CASSLPDRGGYTF,TGTGCCAGCAGCTTACCCGACAGAGGAGGCTACACCTTC
TRBV4-2,TRBJ2-1,.,CASSQDQGLGNEQFF,TGTGCCAGCAGCCAAGATCAGGGGCTCGGAAATGAGCAGTTCTTC
TRBV5-4,TRBJ1-1,TRBD1,CASSSRRGPEDTEAFF,TGTGCCAGCAGCTCGCGGAGGGGGCCAGAGGACACTGAAGCTTTCTTT
TRBV7-9,TRBJ1-2,.,CASSPETAFYGYTF,TGTGCCAGCAGCCCCGAAACAGCCTTCTATGGCTACACCTTC
TRBV6-1,TRBJ2-5,TRBD1,CASSELRDRGRETQYF,TGTGCCAGCAGTGAACTCCGGGACAGGGGGAGGGAGACCCAGTACTTC
TRBV6-5,TRBJ2-1,.,CASRSKGRGEQFF,TGTGCCAGCAGATCAAAGGGGCGTGGTGAGCAGTTCTTC
TRBV29-1,TRBJ2-3,.,CSAASTDTQYF,TGCAGTGCGGCTAGCACAGATACGCAGTATTTT
TRBV29-1,TRBJ2-7,.,CSAKRDTNSYEQYF,TGCAGCGCAAAGAGGGACACGAACTCCTACGAGCAGTACTTC
TRBV9,TRBJ2-3,TRBD2,CASSVSGGLDTQYF,TGTGCCAGCAGCGTGAGCGGGGGGTTGGATACGCAGTATTTT
TRBV7-9,TRBJ2-1,TRBD1,CASRAGTGLADEQFF,TGTGCCAGCAGAGCCGGGACAGGCCTTGCGGATGAGCAGTTCTTC
TRBV30,TRBJ2-3,.,CAWRTGGTQYF,TGTGCCTGGAGAACCGGGGGTACGCAGTATTTT
TRBV30,TRBJ2-5,TRBD2,CAWSVAAGSPQYF,TGTGCCTGGAGTGTTGCAGCGGGATCACCCCAGTACTTC
TRBV7-9,TRBJ1-2,.,CASSNPRRGPNYGYTF,TGTGCCAGCAGCAACCCTCGCAGGGGACCTAACTATGGCTACACCTTC
TRBV19,TRBJ2-2,TRBD1,CASSVGQDTGELFF,TGTGCCAGTAGTGTGGGACAGGACACCGGGGAGCTGTTTTTT
TRBV7-8,TRBJ1-2,TRBD1,CASSSDRGEGYTF,TGTGCCAGCAGCTCGGACAGGGGGGAGGGCTACACCTTC
TRBV27,TRBJ1-1,.,CASSPGGGGNTEAFF,TGTGCCAGCAGTCCCGGGGGGGGTGGTAACACTGAAGCTTTCTTT
TRBV6-1,TRBJ1-5,.,CASSRGTQPQHF,TGTGCCAGCTCGCGGGGAACTCAGCCCCAGCATTTT
TRBV30,TRBJ2-6,.,CAWSAGFSSGANVLTF,TGTGCCTGGAGCGCGGGGTTTAGCTCTGGGGCCAACGTCCTGACTTTC
TRBV2,TRBJ2-3,TRBD2,CASTFRGGSTDTQYF,TGTGCCAGCACCTTCCGGGGGGGTAGCACAGATACGCAGTATTTT
TRBV20-1,TRBJ1-1,.,CSAREQFEAFF,TGCAGTGCTAGAGAACAGTTTGAAGCTTTCTTT
TRBV5-6,TRBJ1-2,TRBD1,CASSWGQGPYGYTF,TGTGCCAGCAGCTGGGGACAGGGCCCTTATGGCTACACCTTC
TRBV30,TRBJ2-5,TRBD1,CAGRAPGTGRETQYF,TGTGCCGGCAGGGCCCCCGGGACAGGGCGAGAGACCCAGTACTTC
TRBV6-5,TRBJ2-7,.,CASSYSYALSYEQYF,TGTGCCAGCAGTTACTCGTACGCACTCTCCTACGAGCAGTACTTC
TRBV30,TRBJ2-3,TRBD1,CAWSVPGTGGAVDTQYF,TGTGCCTGGAGTGTACCTGGGACAGGGGGCGCAGTAGATACGCAGTATTTT
TRBV7-9,TRBJ2-3,TRBD1,CASSTETGGSTDTQYF,TGTGCCAGCAGCACGGAGACAGGGGGTAGCACAGATACGCAGTATTTT
TRBV6-1,TRBJ2-1,TRBD2,CASSARGAGDLSYNEQFF,TGTGCCAGCAGTGCGAGGGGAGCGGGAGACTTATCCTACAATGAGCAGTTCTTC
TRBV7-9,TRBJ1-1,TRBD1,CASSLTGTGNTEAFF,TGTGCCAGCAGTTTAACCGGGACAGGGAACACTGAAGCTTTCTTT
TRBV30,TRBJ2-5,TRBD1,CAWSVQGRGQETQYF,TGTGCCTGGAGTGTGCAGGGCAGGGGGCAAGAGACCCAGTACTTC
TRBV6-5,TRBJ2-5,TRBD1,CASRRTGGAETQYF,TGTGCCAGCAGAAGGACAGGGGGCGCAGAGACCCAGTACTTC
TRBV9,TRBJ2-7,.,CASSVGLLSEQYF,TGTGCCAGCAGCGTAGGGTTACTCTCCGAGCAGTACTTC
TRBV11-2,TRBJ1-1,TRBD1,CASSDRGWNTEAFF,TGTGCCAGCAGCGACAGGGGCTGGAACACTGAAGCTTTCTTT
TRBV5-1,TRBJ2-3,TRBD1,CASTRGLSLADTQYF,TGCGCCAGCACCAGGGGGTTGTCTTTGGCGGATACGCAGTATTTT
TRBV19,TRBJ1-4,.,CASSRRQSQLTNEKLFF,TGTGCCAGTAGTCGACGACAGTCCCAGTTGACTAATGAAAAACTGTTTTTT
TRBV19,TRBJ2-7,TRBD2,CAYPKGASGEAEQYF,TGTGCCTATCCTAAAGGGGCTAGCGGGGAGGCCGAGCAGTACTTC
TRBV6-1,TRBJ1-2,.,CASNLNYGYTF,TGTGCCAGCAATCTCAACTATGGCTACACCTTC
TRBV19,TRBJ1-5,TRBD1,CASSGGTGNQPQHF,TGTGCCAGTAGTGGGGGGACAGGCAATCAGCCCCAGCATTTT
TRBV4-2,TRBJ1-4,.,CASSQDPHRELMNEKLFF,TGTGCCAGCAGCCAAGACCCTCACCGGGAACTTATGAATGAAAAACTGTTTTTT
TRBV19,TRBJ2-3,.,CASTHFRDTRADTQYF,TGTGCCAGTACTCATTTCCGAGACACCAGGGCAGATACGCAGTATTTT
TRBV5-1,TRBJ2-1,.,CASSLARSRSSYNEQFF,TGCGCCAGCAGCTTGGCGCGCAGCCGGAGCTCCTACAATGAGCAGTTCTTC
TRBV6-5,TRBJ2-1,TRBD2,CASSSASGGTNEQFF,TGTGCCAGCAGTTCAGCTAGCGGGGGTACGAATGAGCAGTTCTTC